Below, one T cell receptor (beta chain) is given with its context. Its antigen is still unknown. These data originate in a study of cytomegalovirus exposure and HLA in healthy donors. For the study at large: The approximately 120 validation repertoires and the 666 first-cohort repertoires shared a platform, a later analysis reported.

Sequenced by immunoSEQ multiplex PCR; TCRdb stores in-frame clones only, minus some. The repertoire holds more than 85,000 clones, with roughly 87% as singletons. Study outcomes and limitations: Usually a TCR sequence was rare, but some public TCRs were found in many donors.

V was trimmed by 1 base and J by 0 bases, leaving 7 bases between them. The CDR3 is 15 amino acids. Looked up from germline, CDR1 is SEHNR and CDR2 is FQNEAQ (reference sequence). J is TRBJ1-3 and V is TRBV7-9; no reliable D call. The sample comprised PBMCs. This TCR derives from a woman aged 18 to 35 in good health and CMV-seronegative. The CDR3 protein is CASSLEKSSGNTIYF. The CDR3 coding sequence is TGTGCCAGCAGCTTAGAGAAGAGCTCTGGAAACACCATATATTTT.